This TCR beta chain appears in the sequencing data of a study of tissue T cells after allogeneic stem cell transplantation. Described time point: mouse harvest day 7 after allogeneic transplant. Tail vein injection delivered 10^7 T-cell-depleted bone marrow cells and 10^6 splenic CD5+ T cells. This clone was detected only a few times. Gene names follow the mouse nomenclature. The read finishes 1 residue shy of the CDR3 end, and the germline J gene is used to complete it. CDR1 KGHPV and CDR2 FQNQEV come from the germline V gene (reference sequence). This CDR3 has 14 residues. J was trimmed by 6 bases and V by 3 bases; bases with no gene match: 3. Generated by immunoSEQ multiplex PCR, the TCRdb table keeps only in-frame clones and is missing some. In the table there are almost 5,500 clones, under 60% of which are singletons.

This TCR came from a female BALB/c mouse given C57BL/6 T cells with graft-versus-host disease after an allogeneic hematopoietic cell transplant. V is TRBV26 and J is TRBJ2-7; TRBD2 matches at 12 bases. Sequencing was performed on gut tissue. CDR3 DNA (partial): TGTGCCAGCAGTCTAGGGACTGGGGGGTCTGAACAGTAC. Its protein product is CASSLGTGGSEQY. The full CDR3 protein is CASSLGTGGSEQYF.